This paragraph reports one T cell receptor (beta chain). Its antigen is unidentified. This specimen comes from a study of shared clonotypes between healthy human individuals. Study findings and constraints: The small donor group covered limited genetic and exposure diversity.

Germline loops: CDR1 MNHEY, CDR2 SVGAGI. The CDR3 has 15 amino acids. V lost 5 bases to trimming and J lost 3 bases; unmatched junction nucleotides: 4. This table comes from immunoSEQ multiplex PCR, and its TCRdb copy is limited to in-frame clones, with some not included. The repertoire has 2,100,000 or so clones, approximately 96% of them found once; the top ten carry roughly 0.13%. The TCR was taken from a young man in good health. Sequenced sample: naive CD4+ T cells sorted from blood. The subset was: CD45RA+ positively selected. The J gene is TRBJ2-2, the V gene TRBV6-5; 9 nucleotides agree with TRBD1. The CDR3 DNA follows: TGTGCCAGCAGTAACCGACAGGGGGACACCGGGGAGCTGTTTTTT. Amino acids: CASSNRQGDTGELFF.